This record covers a single T cell receptor beta chain. From germline, CDR1 is MDHEN and CDR2 SYDVKM. The CDR3 is 16 amino acids. V dropped 2 bases and J dropped 1 base, with 12 bases sitting between them. Each single cDNA molecule received a unique molecular identifier. TCRdb re-called the 5' RACE reads through MiXCR, storing one row per CDR3 protein. The sample lists over 100,000 distinct CDR3 sequences; around 13% were seen once. The sample comes from a study of early T cells in non-severe SARS-CoV-2 infection. The receptor's source is an adult who was a healthcare worker with PCR-confirmed SARS-CoV-2 infection or an uninfected control (not recorded which). The chain carries TRBV28 and TRBJ1-5, with D possibly matching TRBD1 (6 bases). Sequencing used whole blood. CDR3 protein: CASSLLGQGSNQPQHF. In DNA form, the CDR3 reads TGTGCCAGCAGTTTACTTGGCCAGGGGAGCAATCAGCCCCAGCATTTT.